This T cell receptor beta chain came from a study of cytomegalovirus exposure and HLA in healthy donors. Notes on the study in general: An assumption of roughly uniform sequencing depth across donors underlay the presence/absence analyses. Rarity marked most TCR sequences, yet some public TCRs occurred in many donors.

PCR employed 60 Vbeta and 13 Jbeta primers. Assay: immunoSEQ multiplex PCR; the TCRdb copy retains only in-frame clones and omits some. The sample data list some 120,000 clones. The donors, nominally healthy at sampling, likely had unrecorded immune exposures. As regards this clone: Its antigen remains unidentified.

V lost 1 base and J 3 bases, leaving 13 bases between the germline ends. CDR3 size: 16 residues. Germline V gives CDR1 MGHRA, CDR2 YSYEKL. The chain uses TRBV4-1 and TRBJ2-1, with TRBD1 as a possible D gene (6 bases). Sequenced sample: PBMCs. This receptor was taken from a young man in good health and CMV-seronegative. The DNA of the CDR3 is TGCGCCAGCAGCCAAGTGGAACAGGGATACTACAATGAGCAGTTCTTC. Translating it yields CASSQVEQGYYNEQFF.